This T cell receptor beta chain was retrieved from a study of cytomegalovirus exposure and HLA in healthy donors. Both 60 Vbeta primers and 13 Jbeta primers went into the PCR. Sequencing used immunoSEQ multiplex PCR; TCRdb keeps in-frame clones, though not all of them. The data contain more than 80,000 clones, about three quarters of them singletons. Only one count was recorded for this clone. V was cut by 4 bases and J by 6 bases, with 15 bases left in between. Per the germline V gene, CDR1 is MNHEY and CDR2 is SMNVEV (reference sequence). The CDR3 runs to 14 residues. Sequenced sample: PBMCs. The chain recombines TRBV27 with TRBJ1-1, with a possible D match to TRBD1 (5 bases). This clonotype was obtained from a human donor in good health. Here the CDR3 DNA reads TGTGCCAGCAGTTCCACCCCTCGGGGGGCTGAAGCTTTCTTT. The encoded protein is CASSSTPRGAEAFF.